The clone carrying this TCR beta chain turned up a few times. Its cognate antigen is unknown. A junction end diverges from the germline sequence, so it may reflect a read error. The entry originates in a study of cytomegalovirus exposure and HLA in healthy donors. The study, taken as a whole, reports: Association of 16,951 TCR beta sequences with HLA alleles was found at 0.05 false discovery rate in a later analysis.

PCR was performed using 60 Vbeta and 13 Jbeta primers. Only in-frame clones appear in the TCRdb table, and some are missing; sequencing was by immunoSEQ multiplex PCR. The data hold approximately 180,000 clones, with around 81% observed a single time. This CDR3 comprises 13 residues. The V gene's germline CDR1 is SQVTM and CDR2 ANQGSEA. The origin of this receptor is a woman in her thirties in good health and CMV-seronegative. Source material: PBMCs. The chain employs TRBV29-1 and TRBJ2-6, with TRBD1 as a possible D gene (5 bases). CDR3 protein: CSVGISGANGLTF. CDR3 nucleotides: TGCAGCGTTGGAATCTCTGGGGCCAACGGCCTGACTTTC.